The next 5 T cell receptor beta chains were all read from a single sample in a study of blood T cell repertoires in COVID-19. The method was immunoSEQ multiplex PCR; TCRdb's version includes in-frame clones alone and lacks a portion of them. The repertoire holds about 220,000 clones, with roughly nine tenths as singletons. The sequencing input was PBMCs or T cells enriched from blood (not recorded which). All receptors come from a woman between 18 and 29 years old in a cohort exposed to, infected with or recovered from COVID-19 (not recorded which).

J is TRBJ2-3 and V is TRBV5-4; 9 nucleotides line up with TRBD2. The CDR3 runs to 16 residues. Germline V gives CDR1 SGHNT, CDR2 YYREEE (reference sequence). V lost 9 bases to trimming and J lost 2 bases; unmatched junction nucleotides: 13. The CDR3 sequence is CATSIRSGGVTDTQYF. The CDR3 DNA sequence: TGTGCCACCAGTATTCGTAGCGGGGGTGTCACAGATACGCAGTATTTT.

The chain carries TRBV19 and TRBJ2-1; 9 bases agree with TRBD1. Germline CDR1 LNHDA, CDR2 SQIVND (reference sequence). Trimming at V came to 3 bases and at J to 2 bases, leaving 11 bases not matched to a gene. The CDR3 contains 18 residues. CDR3 sequence (DNA): TGTGCCAGTAGTATTGAGGAGGTTGGGACAGGGACCTACAATGAGCAGTTCTTC. Residues: CASSIEEVGTGTYNEQFF.

The J gene is TRBJ2-5, the V gene TRBV6-6; D perhaps matches TRBD1 (6 bases). Germline CDR1 MNHNY, CDR2 SVGAGI (reference sequence). Trimming pared 2 bases from V and 0 bases from J, leaving 10 bases between. This CDR3 has 15 amino acids. CDR3 DNA sequence: TGTGCCAGCAGTTACGAGGGGGAGTACCAAGAGACCCAGTACTTC. It specifies CASSYEGEYQETQYF.

This chain links TRBV12-3 or TRBV12-4 with TRBJ2-7, with 10 bases lining up with TRBD1. V shed 6 bases and J 4 bases; nucleotides not matched to a gene: 3. The CDR3 is 13 residues long. CDR3 sequence (DNA): TGTGCCAGCAGGCGGACAGGGGGGTACGAGCAGTACTTC. Translation: CASRRTGGYEQYF.

This sequence joins TRBV27 and TRBJ2-3; 13 nucleotides match TRBD2. Per germline, CDR1 MNHEY and CDR2 SMNVEV (reference sequence). This CDR3 is 20 amino acids long. The J segment lost 0 bases and the V segment lost 3 bases, leaving 12 bases of the junction unmatched. For the CDR3, the DNA is TGTGCCAGCAGTTTGTCCTCAATCTTGGGACTAGCGGGGAGCACAGATACGCAGTATTTT. Protein: CASSLSSILGLAGSTDTQYF.